The clone carrying this T cell receptor (beta chain) was detected only a few times. No antigen is known for it. Trimming took 0 bases from V and 2 from J, leaving 13 bases between them. From germline, CDR1 is SQVTM and CDR2 ANQGSEA. The CDR3 is 15 amino acids. The source of the sample is a study of post-analysis software for immune sequencing data. Study findings and constraints: There were roughly 5 TRBV segments more frequent in patients than controls, and TRBV5-6, TRBV5-1 and TRBV20-1 were among them. Normalized Chao1 diversity was significantly reduced in patients versus controls.

Libraries were made from TCR beta cDNA, and they carried unique molecular identifiers. The T cell input of roughly 0.9 to 11 million gave a few hundred thousand cDNA molecules. TCRdb ran MiXCR on the PCR reads and lists one entry per CDR3 protein. The table shows 750,000 to 950,000 distinct CDR3 sequences, with approximately 57% occurring only once. The sequencing input was blood. This sequence originates from a girl under 18 with multiple sclerosis. The genes are TRBV29-1 and TRBJ2-5; tentatively, D is TRBD1 or TRBD2 (6 bases each). CDR3 DNA sequence: TGCAGCGTTGAAGATCGGGGGACACCTCAAGAGACCCAGTACTTC. It encodes CSVEDRGTPQETQYF. The full variable domain, in which reference TRBV29-1 and TRBJ2-5 provide the parts outside the CDR3, is SAVISQKPSRDICQRGTSLTIQCQVDSQVTMMFWYRQQPGQSLTLIATANQGSEATYESGFVIDKFPISRPNLTFSTLTVSNMSPEDSSIYLCSVEDRGTPQETQYFGPGTRLLVL.